The following is a T cell receptor (beta chain) sequence with its context. Its antigen remains unknown. TCRdb used MiXCR to reprocess the RT-PCR reads, holding one entry per CDR3 protein. The data show 530,000 or so distinct CDR3 sequences, about 12% seen once. The data originate from a study of response to subunit inactivated influenza vaccine. Study-level results: Few additional T cells are recruited per seasonal influenza vaccination, authors suggested.

The junction had 6 bases not matched to a gene; V was cut back by 0 bases and J by 2 bases. This CDR3 has 17 amino acids. The germline V gene has CDR1 MNHEY and CDR2 SVGAGI. This chain links TRBV6-5 with TRBJ2-1; TRBD2 aligns across 8 bases. Here the sequenced sample was PBMCs from blood, taken on the day of vaccination. This sequence was found in a man aged 45 to 65 who received an inactivated influenza vaccine. CDR3 region: CASSYSGGARTYNEQFF. CDR3 nucleotide sequence: TGTGCCAGCAGTTACTCCGGGGGGGCCCGAACCTACAATGAGCAGTTCTTC.